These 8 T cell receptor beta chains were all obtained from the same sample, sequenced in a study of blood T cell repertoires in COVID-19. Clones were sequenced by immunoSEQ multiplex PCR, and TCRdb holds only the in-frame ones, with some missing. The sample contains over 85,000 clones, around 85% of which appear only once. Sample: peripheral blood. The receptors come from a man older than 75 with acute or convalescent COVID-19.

The CDR3 sequence is CSASRTGGLAQRTQYF. CDR3 in DNA: TGCAGTGCTAGTCGGACAGGGGGGCTAGCGCAGCGGACCCAGTACTTC. The genes are TRBV20-1 and TRBJ2-5; 10 bases line up with TRBD1. The CDR3 has 16 residues. V lost 3 bases to trimming and J lost 7 bases; unmatched junction nucleotides: 14. Germline CDR1 DFQATT, CDR2 SNEGSKA (reference sequence).

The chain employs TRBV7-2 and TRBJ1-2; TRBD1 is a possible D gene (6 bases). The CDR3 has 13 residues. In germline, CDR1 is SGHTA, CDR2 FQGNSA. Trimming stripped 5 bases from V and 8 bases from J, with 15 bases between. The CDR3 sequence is CASSRDRSGGYTF. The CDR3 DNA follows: TGTGCCAGCAGCCGCGACAGGTCTGGGGGCTACACCTTC.

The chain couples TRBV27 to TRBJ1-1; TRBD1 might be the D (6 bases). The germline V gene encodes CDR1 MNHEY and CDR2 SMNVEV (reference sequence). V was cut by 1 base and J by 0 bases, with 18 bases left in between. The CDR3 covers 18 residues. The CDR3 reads CASSLLTLRGTMNTEAFF. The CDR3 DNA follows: TGTGCCAGCAGTTTATTAACCCTCAGGGGCACCATGAACACTGAAGCTTTCTTT.

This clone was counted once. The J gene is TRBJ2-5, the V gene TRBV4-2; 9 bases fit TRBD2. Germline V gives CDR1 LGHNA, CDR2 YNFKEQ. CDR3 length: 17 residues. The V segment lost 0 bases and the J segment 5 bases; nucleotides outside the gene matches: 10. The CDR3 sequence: CASSQEGGGRARETQYF. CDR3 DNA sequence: TGTGCCAGCAGCCAAGAAGGGGGCGGGAGGGCCCGGGAGACCCAGTACTTC.

The CDR3 region has the DNA TGTGCCAGCAGCTCCTCCGGACAGGGTAGTCTGAATGAGCAGTTCTTC. It yields the protein CASSSSGQGSLNEQFF. The chain combines TRBV5-4 with TRBJ2-1, with TRBD1 identical over 8 bases. Germline CDR1 and CDR2: SGHNT and YYREEE (reference sequence). CDR3 size: 16 residues. V shed 3 bases and J 7 bases; nucleotides not matched to a gene: 12.

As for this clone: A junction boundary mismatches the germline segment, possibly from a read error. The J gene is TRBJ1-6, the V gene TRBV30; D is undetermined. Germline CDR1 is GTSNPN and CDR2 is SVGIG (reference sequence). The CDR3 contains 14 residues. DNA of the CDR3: TGTGCCTGGAGTCCGGACTCCGATAATTCACCCCTCCACTTT. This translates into CAWSPDSDNSPLHF.

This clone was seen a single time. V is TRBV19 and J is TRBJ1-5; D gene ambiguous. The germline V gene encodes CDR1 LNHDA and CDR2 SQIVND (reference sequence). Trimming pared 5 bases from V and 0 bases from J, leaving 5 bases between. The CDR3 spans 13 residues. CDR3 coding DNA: TGTGCCAGTAGTGACATTAGCAATCAGCCCCAGCATTTT. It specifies CASSDISNQPQHF.

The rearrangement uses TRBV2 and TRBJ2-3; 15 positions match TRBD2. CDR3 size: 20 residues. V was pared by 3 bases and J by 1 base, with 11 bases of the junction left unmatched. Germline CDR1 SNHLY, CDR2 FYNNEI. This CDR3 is CASSEWTSGRAGGGTDTQYF. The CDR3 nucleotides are TGTGCCAGCAGTGAGTGGACTAGCGGGAGGGCCGGGGGAGGCACAGATACGCAGTATTTT.